One sample yielded the 17 T cell receptor beta chains listed below, sequenced in a study of STAT3 mutations in large granular lymphocyte leukemia. Regarding the study as a whole: Every T-LGLL patient had at least one immunodominant TCRbeta clonotype.

Libraries were prepared by immunoSEQ multiplex PCR; TCRdb keeps only in-frame clonotypes and omits some of them. The data contain roughly 10,000 clones, 87% of them singletons. Antigen specificity for these receptors is unknown. The sequenced sample consisted of peripheral blood mononuclear cells. Receptor source: a man between 60 and 70 years old with T-cell large granular lymphocyte leukemia. Some clones in this sample may be carry-over from other donors' samples.

J is TRBJ2-7 and V is TRBV28; D is possibly TRBD2 (6 bases). V was trimmed by 4 bases and J by 4 bases, leaving 20 bases between them. There are 16 residues in the CDR3. Germline CDR1 reads MDHEN; CDR2 reads SYDVKM. The CDR3 DNA is TGTGCCAGCAGTTCAGTGGTGGGTGCGGGGATGTACGAGCAGTACTTC. Translating it yields CASSSVVGAGMYEQYF.

This clone was counted only a few times. Here the CDR3 reads CASSLHYEQYF. The DNA for the CDR3 is TGTGCCAGCAGCCTTCACTACGAGCAGTACTTC. The chain combines TRBV11-2 with TRBJ2-7; D is ambiguous. The V end was cut by 5 bases, the J end by 3 bases, with 5 bases between. Germline CDR1 SGHAT, CDR2 FQNNGV. The CDR3 runs 11 residues.

V is TRBV14 and J is TRBJ1-4; D ambiguous. This CDR3 has 16 amino acids. Germline CDR1 SGHDN, CDR2 FVKESK. Trimming stripped 0 bases from V and 7 bases from J, with 15 bases between. The CDR3 region has the DNA TGTGCCAGCAGCCAAGATATCGGATTAGGAGGTGAAAAACTGTTTTTT. Protein product: CASSQDIGLGGEKLFF.

The J gene is TRBJ1-5, the V gene TRBV19, with D hard to call. Germline V gene sequence: CDR1 LNHDA, CDR2 SQIVND (reference sequence). V lost 10 bases and J lost 0, with 16 bases in between. The CDR3 consists of 15 residues. The CDR3 coding sequence is TGTGCCACCTCAATTATCTCACCTAGCAATCAGCCCCAGCATTTT. This codes for CATSIISPSNQPQHF.

This clone has a handful of counts. The gene calls are TRBV5-1 and TRBJ2-1, with a tentative D call TRBD1 (6 bases). Trimming took 5 bases from V and 5 from J, leaving 14 bases between them. CDR1 and CDR2 from the germline V gene are SGHRS and YFSETQ. This CDR3 contains 14 residues. The CDR3 loop reads CASREQGSDNEQFF. The CDR3 DNA reads as TGCGCCAGCAGAGAACAGGGTTCAGACAATGAGCAGTTCTTC.

This chain uses TRBV11-2 with TRBJ1-1; perhaps TRBD1 as D (5 bases). The ends were cut back, 1 base at V and 4 bases at J, with 10 bases in the middle. The CDR3 sequence is 14 residues long. Germline-derived CDR1 and CDR2 are SGHAT and FQNNGV. The CDR3 spells CASSLGWGITEAFF. CDR3 DNA sequence: TGTGCCAGCAGCTTAGGTTGGGGGATCACTGAAGCTTTCTTT.

The chain links TRBV11-2 to TRBJ1-3; D not resolved. Germline-derived CDR1 and CDR2 are SGHAT and FQNNGV. The V gene lost 4 bases and the J gene lost 5 bases, with 18 bases spanning the gap. There are 16 residues in the CDR3. The CDR3 region is CASSSSVPWSRNTIYF. The CDR3 DNA follows: TGTGCCAGCAGCTCGTCCGTTCCGTGGTCTCGAAACACCATATATTTT.

The chain carries TRBV11-2 and TRBJ2-7; D gene unclear. This CDR3 comprises 13 residues. Germline CDR1 SGHAT, CDR2 FQNNGV. V was pared by 6 bases and J by 3 bases, with 12 bases between. In DNA form, the CDR3 reads TGTGCCAGCAGAAATACTGGGGTCTACGAGCAGTACTTC. Translation: CASRNTGVYEQYF.

This clone has just one count. The gene calls are TRBV6-4 and TRBJ2-1, with 8 bases aligning to TRBD2. The CDR3 extends over 15 amino acids. V dropped 0 bases and J dropped 10; count of bases not matched to a gene: 8. CDR1 is MRHNA and CDR2 is SNTAGT in the germline V gene. The CDR3 loop reads CASSDSGLAGGEQFF. CDR3 coding DNA: TGTGCCAGCAGTGACTCGGGGCTAGCGGGTGGAGAGCAGTTCTTC.

V and J are TRBV29-1 and TRBJ2-1; D could derive from TRBD1 or TRBD2 (5 bases each). Germline values: CDR1 SQVTM, CDR2 ANQGSEA. The CDR3 sequence is 14 residues long. Trimming shortened V by 5 bases and J by 10 bases, and 21 bases separated the two germline ends. In DNA form, the CDR3 reads TGCAGCGTTTGGGGATTGCAGGGCCCGGGGGAGCAGTTCTTC. This gives the protein CSVWGLQGPGEQFF.

The rearrangement links TRBV7-6 to TRBJ2-7, with 7 bases that match TRBD2. The junction had 10 bases not matched to a gene; V was cut back by 4 bases and J by 7 bases. The V gene's germline CDR1 is SGHVS and CDR2 FNYEAQ. This CDR3 is built from 14 residues. The CDR3 DNA reads as TGTGCCAGCAGCTCGTGGGAGGGCCTGGGGGAGCAGTACTTC. Protein sequence: CASSSWEGLGEQYF.

The V gene is TRBV29-1, the J gene TRBJ2-1; 8 positions match TRBD1. V was pared by 7 bases and J by 3 bases, with 5 bases of the junction left unmatched. Germline CDR1 SQVTM, CDR2 ANQGSEA. This CDR3 spans 13 amino acids. The CDR3 DNA sequence: TGCAGCGGAGGACAGGGCCGCTACAATGAGCAGTTCTTC. Its translation: CSGGQGRYNEQFF.

The rearrangement uses TRBV19 and TRBJ1-5; unclear D gene. CDR1 is LNHDA, CDR2 SQIVND, per germline (reference sequence). This CDR3 is 16 amino acids long. With 3 bases removed from V and 0 bases from J, the gap between germline ends came to 12 bases. CDR3 residues: CASSMVRILSNQPQHF. CDR3 in DNA: TGTGCCAGTAGTATGGTCAGGATACTTAGCAATCAGCCCCAGCATTTT.

This clone appeared a single time. The rearrangement joins TRBV9 to TRBJ1-3; no firm D call. The CDR3 runs to 16 residues. Deletions cut 1 base from V and 0 bases from J, with 11 bases between. Germline V gives CDR1 SGDLS, CDR2 YYNGEE. The CDR3 sequence is CASSVLGQSSGNTIYF. In DNA form, the CDR3 reads TGTGCCAGCAGCGTATTAGGGCAGAGCTCTGGAAACACCATATATTTT.

The rearrangement joins TRBV30 to TRBJ2-3, with TRBD2 matching over 16 bases. From germline, CDR1 is GTSNPN and CDR2 SVGIG (reference sequence). There are 18 residues in the CDR3. The ends lost 0 bases at V and 2 bases at J; junction bases unmatched: 5. CDR3 coding DNA: TGTGCCTGGAGTGTCCGGGGACTAGCGGGAGGGCCCACAGATACGCAGTATTTT. Translated: CAWSVRGLAGGPTDTQYF.

This sequence joins TRBV11-2 and TRBJ2-5; TRBD2 is a possible D gene (7 bases). Germline CDR1 reads SGHAT; CDR2 reads FQNNGV. Deletions cut 5 bases from V and 2 bases from J, with 15 bases between. This CDR3 is 15 amino acids long. CDR3 coding DNA: TGTGCCAGCAGCCCTAGTAGGGGGGGACAAGAGACCCAGTACTTC. It specifies CASSPSRGGQETQYF. Variable domain in full (rest from reference TRBV11-2 and TRBJ2-5): EAGVAQSPRYKIIEKRQSVAFWCNPISGHATLYWYQQILGQGPKLLIQFQNNGVVDDSQLPKDRFSAERLKGVDSTLKIQPAKLEDSAVYLCASSPSRGGQETQYFGPGTRLLVL.

The rearrangement uses TRBV11-2 and TRBJ1-1; TRBD1 might be the D (5 bases). CDR3 size: 15 residues. Looked up from germline, CDR1 is SGHAT and CDR2 is FQNNGV. The germline V and J ends were trimmed by 5 bases and 0 bases, with 13 bases remaining between them. CDR3 residues: CASSPSGGVNTEAFF. CDR3 DNA: TGTGCCAGCAGCCCATCTGGGGGTGTGAACACTGAAGCTTTCTTT.